The 27 T cell receptor beta chains reported below all come from one sample, sequenced in a study of T-cell memory formation after mild COVID-19. TCRdb ran MiXCR on the 5' RACE reads and lists one entry per CDR3 protein. The sample shows fewer than 650,000 distinct CDR3 sequences, about 20% of them seen only once. The sequencing input was PBMCs or a T cell subset sorted from them (not recorded which). These TCRs come from an adult woman who had mild COVID-19 (a few samples of this study predate the infection). Cell type and time point are not known.

This clonotype was seen only a few times. The J gene is TRBJ1-6, the V gene TRBV25-1; no reliable D call. V was shortened by 4 bases and J by 8 bases, with 9 bases between the two germline ends. Germline V gene data show CDR1 as MGHDK and CDR2 as SYGVNS. The CDR3 consists of 13 residues. CDR3 in DNA: TGTGCCAGCAGTGCTATGTTGGATTCACCCCTCCACTTT. Its protein product is CASSAMLDSPLHF.

This clonotype was seen a handful of times. The DNA for the CDR3 is TGTGCCAGCAGCTTAGTTGGTAGCTCACATGAGCAGTTCTTC. It codes for CASSLVGSSHEQFF. V and J are TRBV7-6 and TRBJ2-1; no firm D call. This CDR3 is built from 14 residues. V lost 1 base and J 8 bases, leaving 12 bases between the germline ends. From germline, CDR1 is SGHVS and CDR2 FNYEAQ.

The chain uses TRBV4-1 and TRBJ1-1, with a tentative D call TRBD1 (5 bases). The V end lost 4 bases, the J end lost 6 bases, and 12 bases lay between the germline ends. This CDR3 region has 13 residues. The germline V gene encodes CDR1 MGHRA and CDR2 YSYEKL. The CDR3 spells CASSLLGDSEAFF. The CDR3 nucleotides read TGCGCCAGCAGCCTACTAGGGGATTCTGAAGCTTTCTTT.

V gene TRBV7-2 combines with J gene TRBJ2-7; weak D call: TRBD2 (6 bases). Per germline, CDR1 SGHTA and CDR2 FQGNSA. Trimming stripped 2 bases from V and 5 bases from J, with 28 bases between. This CDR3 has 19 amino acids. CDR3 loop: CASSLIPAPLTSSLDEQYF. CDR3 DNA sequence: TGTGCCAGCAGCTTAATCCCCGCACCCCTAACTAGCTCCCTGGACGAGCAGTACTTC.

This chain uses TRBV4-3 with TRBJ2-1; possible D gene TRBD2, 7 bases. V was clipped by 3 bases and J by 8 bases, with 23 bases between them. Germline V CDR1 and CDR2: LGHNA, YSLEER. CDR3 length equals 17 residues. The DNA for the CDR3 is TGCGCCAGCAGCCAGACGACCGGGGGGCGCACAGGCGATGAGCAGTTCTTC. Protein sequence: CASSQTTGGRTGDEQFF.

The chain couples TRBV5-1 to TRBJ1-2; D call uncertain. This CDR3 is built from 13 residues. CDR1 and CDR2 (germline): SGHRS, YFSETQ. V was pared by 4 bases and J by 5 bases, with 12 bases between. The DNA for the CDR3 is TGCGCCAGCAGCCCCCCAGAGGGATATGGCTACACCTTC. It codes for CASSPPEGYGYTF.

This clonotype was observed a handful of times. The genes are TRBV4-1 and TRBJ2-7; 10 bases are a match to TRBD2. CDR1 is MGHRA, CDR2 YSYEKL, per germline. The CDR3 is made up of 17 amino acids. Losses at the gene ends were 4 bases for V and 4 bases for J; bases not matched to a gene: 13. The CDR3 reads CASSRLGLAGAGYEQYF. The CDR3 DNA reads TGCGCCAGCAGCCGCCTCGGGCTAGCGGGAGCCGGGTACGAGCAGTACTTC.

Note on this clonotype: An end of the junction differs from the germline gene, which may be a read error. The chain recombines TRBV20-1 with TRBJ1-1; TRBD1 is a possible D gene (6 bases). The length of the CDR3 is 15 residues. The germline CDR1 and CDR2 sequences are DFQATT and SNEGSKA (reference sequence). As DNA, the CDR3 is TGCAGTTCTAGAGACCCGACAGGCCCTTCGACTGAAGCTTTCTTT. Its protein is CSSRDPTGPSTEAFF.

This clonotype was detected only a few times. The rearrangement links TRBV15 to TRBJ2-1; the D gene is possibly TRBD1 (6 bases). This CDR3 region has 18 residues. The V gene's germline CDR1 is LNHNV and CDR2 YYDKDF (reference sequence). Trimming removed 0 bases at V and 0 bases at J, with 15 bases between. CDR3 coding DNA: TGTGCCACCAGCAGAGATTTGGGGGCTTTCGTCTCCTACAATGAGCAGTTCTTC. Protein product: CATSRDLGAFVSYNEQFF.

This clonotype was observed a handful of times. The V gene is TRBV7-7, the J gene TRBJ2-1; possibly TRBD2 for D (6 bases). CDR1 is SSHAT, CDR2 FNYEAQ, per germline (reference sequence). The V end was cut by 5 bases, the J end by 0 bases, with 14 bases between. The CDR3 extends over 16 amino acids. As DNA, the CDR3 is TGTGCCAGCAGCCTCCTGGGGCGGGGCTCCTACAATGAGCAGTTCTTC. This codes for CASSLLGRGSYNEQFF.

A few counts support this clonotype. V is TRBV9 and J is TRBJ1-4; no clear D. The CDR3 has 11 residues. V was shortened by 0 bases and J by 7 bases, with 1 base between the two germline ends. The germline gives CDR1 SGDLS, CDR2 YYNGEE. The CDR3 nucleotides are TGTGCCAGCAGCGTAGTTGAAAAACTGTTTTTT. Translated: CASSVVEKLFF.

This clonotype was seen just once. The rearrangement uses TRBV6-1 and TRBJ1-1; no definite D call. V lost 2 bases to trimming and J lost 4 bases, with 14 bases between them. The CDR3 loop spans 15 amino acids. CDR1 and CDR2 (germline): MNHNS, SASEGT. CDR3 nucleotides: TGTGCCAGCAGTGAATGGCCGGAGGTGGGCACTGAAGCTTTCTTT. Amino acid sequence: CASSEWPEVGTEAFF.

This clonotype was detected a few times. J is TRBJ2-7 and V is TRBV29-1; D gene unclear. Germline V gives CDR1 SQVTM, CDR2 ANQGSEA. With 7 bases removed from V and 1 base from J, the gap between germline ends came to 11 bases. CDR3 length equals 12 residues. CDR3 nucleotide sequence: TGCAGCGGGAAACTGAATTCCTACGAGCAGTACTTC. Its protein is CSGKLNSYEQYF.

V is TRBV30 and J is TRBJ1-3, with D uncertain. From germline, CDR1 is GTSNPN and CDR2 SVGIG (reference sequence). Trimming took 5 bases from V and 3 from J, leaving 8 bases between them. The CDR3 has 12 residues. As DNA, the CDR3 is TGTGCCTGGTCGGGGAATGGAAACACCATATATTTT. This encodes CAWSGNGNTIYF.

This clonotype was found a few times. The chain couples TRBV11-2 to TRBJ2-2, with 8 positions matching TRBD1. The CDR3 totals 16 residues. In germline, CDR1 is SGHAT, CDR2 FQNNGV. V gave up 2 bases and J gave up 5 bases; unmatched junction bases: 7. In DNA, the CDR3 is TGTGCCAGCAGCTTATCCACAGGGGGATGGACCGGGGAGCTGTTTTTT. Residues: CASSLSTGGWTGELFF. Supplemented by reference TRBV11-2 and TRBJ2-2, the full variable domain reads EAGVAQSPRYKIIEKRQSVAFWCNPISGHATLYWYQQILGQGPKLLIQFQNNGVVDDSQLPKDRFSAERLKGVDSTLKIQPAKLEDSAVYLCASSLSTGGWTGELFFGEGSRLTVL.

This clonotype showed up just a few times. The chain employs TRBV5-1 and TRBJ1-2; D is ambiguous. V was shortened by 0 bases and J by 4 bases, with 7 bases between the two germline ends. This CDR3 comprises 13 residues. Germline CDR1 is SGHRS and CDR2 is YFSETQ. Written as DNA, the CDR3 is TGCGCCAGCAGCTTGGAGAGTGTCTATGGCTACACCTTC. Its protein is CASSLESVYGYTF. Full variable domain (outside the CDR3, taken from reference TRBV5-1 and TRBJ1-2): KAGVTQTPRYLIKTRGQQVTLSCSPISGHRSVSWYQQTPGQGLQFLFEYFSETQRNKGNFPGRFSGRQFSNSRSEMNVSTLELGDSALYLCASSLESVYGYTFGSGTRLTVV.

The genes are TRBV19 and TRBJ2-1; 8 nucleotides agree with TRBD2. This CDR3 is 18 amino acids long. Germline V gene lookup returns CDR1 LNHDA and CDR2 SQIVND (reference sequence). The ends lost 0 bases at V and 7 bases at J; junction bases unmatched: 14. This chain's CDR3 is CASSIDSTQRGSRNEQFF. CDR3 nucleotides: TGTGCCAGTAGTATAGATTCCACTCAGCGGGGGAGCAGGAATGAGCAGTTCTTC.

V is TRBV20-1 and J is TRBJ1-1, with 11 bases fitting TRBD1. V trimming: 3 bases; J trimming: 4 bases; junction bases outside the gene matches: 4. The CDR3 covers 14 residues. CDR1 is DFQATT and CDR2 is SNEGSKA in the germline V gene (reference sequence). CDR3 amino acids: CSASGTGGFTEAFF. The CDR3 DNA follows: TGCAGTGCTAGCGGGACAGGGGGATTCACTGAAGCTTTCTTT.

This clonotype came up a few times. This rearrangement joins TRBV7-8 to TRBJ2-2; D gene uncertain. The germline V gene has CDR1 SGHVS and CDR2 FQNEAQ. This CDR3 has 13 residues. V shed 6 bases and J shed 2 bases, with 7 bases lying between them. The DNA for the CDR3 is TGTGCCAGCAGAAACTACAACACCGGGGAGCTGTTTTTT. Its protein is CASRNYNTGELFF. The full variable domain, in which reference TRBV7-8 and TRBJ2-2 provide the parts outside the CDR3, is GAGVSQSPRYKVAKRGQDVALRCDPISGHVSLFWYQQALGQGPEFLTYFQNEAQLDKSGLPSDRFFAERPEGSVSTLKIQRTQQEDSAVYLCASRNYNTGELFFGEGSRLTVL.

The sample holds a few counts of this clonotype. This chain links TRBV5-1 with TRBJ1-1, with D possibly being TRBD1 (6 bases). Germline V gives CDR1 SGHRS, CDR2 YFSETQ. Trimming removed 4 bases from V and 4 bases from J, with 11 bases in between. The CDR3 consists of 13 residues. The CDR3, as DNA: TGCGCCAGCAGCCAACAGGGAACCACTGAAGCTTTCTTT. It translates to CASSQQGTTEAFF.

J is TRBJ2-1 and V is TRBV7-9, with a tentative D call TRBD1 (6 bases). The ends were cut back, 1 base at V and 9 bases at J, with 13 bases in the middle. This CDR3 is built from 14 residues. The germline gives CDR1 SEHNR, CDR2 FQNEAQ (reference sequence). CDR3 in amino acids: CASSLGSSRGEQFF. Written as DNA, the CDR3 is TGTGCCAGCAGCTTAGGCTCCTCCAGGGGTGAGCAGTTCTTC. The full variable domain, with the rest looked up from reference TRBV7-9 and TRBJ2-1, is DTGVSQNPRHKITKRGQNVTFRCDPISEHNRLYWYRQTLGQGPEFLTYFQNEAQLEKSRLLSDRFSAERPKGSFSTLEIQRTEQGDSAMYLCASSLGSSRGEQFFGPGTRLTVL.

The V gene is TRBV7-9, the J gene TRBJ2-5; 8 bases line up with TRBD2. The junction had 14 bases not matched to a gene; V was cut back by 6 bases and J by 5 bases. CDR3 length: 16 amino acids. Germline V lookup: CDR1 SEHNR, CDR2 FQNEAQ (reference sequence). This CDR3 reads CASSTVQAGVGETQYF. The DNA for the CDR3 is TGTGCCAGCAGTACTGTCCAAGCGGGAGTCGGGGAGACCCAGTACTTC.

V gene TRBV6-2 or TRBV6-3 combines with J gene TRBJ2-7, with 8 bases identical to TRBD1. Germline-derived CDR1 and CDR2 are MNHEY and SVGEGT. The ends lost 5 bases at V and 6 bases at J; junction bases unmatched: 9. This CDR3 region has 14 residues. The CDR3 DNA sequence: TGTGCCAGCAGTCCGGACAGGGACGGGTTCGAGCAGTACTTC. Its translation: CASSPDRDGFEQYF.

This clonotype was counted between two and nine times. V usage is TRBV12-3 or TRBV12-4 and J usage is TRBJ2-3; D gene ambiguous. The CDR3 loop spans 13 amino acids. V dropped 4 bases and J dropped 5 bases, with 10 bases sitting between them. CDR3 nucleotides: TGTGCCAGCAGTTCCTCTGATCAAGATACGCAGTATTTT. It encodes CASSSSDQDTQYF.

This chain's CDR3 is CASSFNRWDSNQPQHF. CDR3 sequence (DNA): TGTGCCAGCAGCTTCAATCGTTGGGATAGCAATCAGCCCCAGCATTTT. The rearrangement joins TRBV7-8 to TRBJ1-5; no reliable D call. This CDR3 is built from 16 residues. CDR1 SGHVS and CDR2 FQNEAQ come from the germline V gene. V lost 3 bases, J lost 0 bases, and 12 bases lay in between.

This clonotype has only a few counts. This sequence joins TRBV7-2 and TRBJ1-6; D is undetermined. The V gene lost 1 base and the J gene lost 5 bases, with 12 bases spanning the gap. The germline V gene has CDR1 SGHTA and CDR2 FQGNSA. The CDR3 has 16 residues. CDR3: CASSLGRPENNSPLHF. In DNA, the CDR3 is TGTGCCAGCAGCTTAGGCAGGCCAGAGAATAATTCACCCCTCCACTTT.

This clonotype was counted a few times. This chain connects TRBV5-1 to TRBJ2-1; the match to TRBD2 covers 13 bases. This CDR3 spans 15 amino acids. Per the germline V gene, CDR1 is SGHRS and CDR2 is YFSETQ. After removal of 3 bases from V and 12 bases from J, the junction contained 9 bases not matched to a gene. CDR3: CASSSTSGGAIAQFF. The CDR3 region has the DNA TGCGCCAGCAGCTCAACTAGCGGGGGGGCTATTGCGCAGTTCTTC. Full variable domain (remainder filled in from reference TRBV5-1 and TRBJ2-1): KAGVTQTPRYLIKTRGQQVTLSCSPISGHRSVSWYQQTPGQGLQFLFEYFSETQRNKGNFPGRFSGRQFSNSRSEMNVSTLELGDSALYLCASSSTSGGAIAQFFGPGTRLTVL.